This T cell receptor (beta chain) was identified during a study of T-cell memory formation after mild COVID-19. Whole-study results and caveats: Whether day 37 second-wave clones are SARS-CoV-2-specific was not confirmed.

Via MiXCR, TCRdb re-called the 5' RACE reads, giving one row per CDR3 protein. Of under 450,000 distinct CDR3 sequences listed, 23% are singletons. A word on this clonotype: What it recognizes is unknown.

Germline values: CDR1 SEHNR, CDR2 FQNEAQ (reference sequence). Trimming removed 5 bases from V and 1 base from J; junction bases left unmatched: 24. There are 21 residues in the CDR3. Sequenced: PBMCs or a T cell subset sorted from them (not recorded which). The rearrangement joins TRBV7-9 to TRBJ2-7; 9 positions match TRBD1. This clonotype was sampled from an adult woman who had mild COVID-19 (a few samples of this study predate the infection). Cell type and time point are not known. The CDR3 DNA sequence: TGTGCCAGCAGCCCGCCCATTCGGGACAGGGTAGGGAGGGAAGGGTCCTACGAGCAGTACTTC. It codes for CASSPPIRDRVGREGSYEQYF.